This T cell receptor (beta chain) was identified during a study of CD8 T cells in ankylosing spondylitis. Regarding the study as a whole: Blood of patients with ankylosing spondylitis appeared to be characterized by a TCR beta motif of several highly homologous variants.

The CDR3 is made up of 15 amino acids. V lost 6 bases, J lost 2 bases, and 16 bases lay in between. This clonotype was seen repeatedly, ten times or more. Its antigen is unidentified. TCRdb independently ran MiXCR on the 5' RACE reads; one entry per CDR3 protein. Of hundreds of thousands of distinct CDR3 sequences listed, over 9.5% are singletons. The receptor comes from a male donor with ankylosing spondylitis. The specimen sequenced was blood, either unsorted or a sorted T cell fraction (not recorded which). The chain uses TRBV12-3 or TRBV12-4 and TRBJ1-1, with D perhaps TRBD1 (6 bases). The CDR3, as DNA: TGTGCCAGCAGCCTCCGGACAGCAGCTAACACTGAAGCTTTCTTT. Amino acid sequence: CASSLRTAANTEAFF.